Each of the 16 T cell receptor beta chains below was sequenced from the same sample in a study of OX40 agonist ivuxolimab in advanced cancers. Sequencing used immunoSEQ multiplex PCR; TCRdb keeps in-frame clones, though not all of them. The sample has over 35,000 clones; 70% to 80% are singletons. This sample comprised CD4+ or CD8+ T cells sorted from blood, obtained in a trial of the OX40 agonist ivuxolimab. These receptor sequences come from an adult with an advanced solid tumor such as melanoma, head and neck, liver or kidney cancer.

The chain uses TRBV5-1 and TRBJ2-3; D unclear. Per germline, CDR1 SGHRS and CDR2 YFSETQ. The CDR3 runs 13 residues. V lost 4 bases and J lost 4, with 10 bases in between. The CDR3 loop reads CASSLMGSDTQYF. DNA for the CDR3: TGCGCCAGCAGCCTGATGGGGTCAGATACGCAGTATTTT. The full variable domain, rest sourced from reference TRBV5-1 and TRBJ2-3, is KAGVTQTPRYLIKTRGQQVTLSCSPISGHRSVSWYQQTPGQGLQFLFEYFSETQRNKGNFPGRFSGRQFSNSRSEMNVSTLELGDSALYLCASSLMGSDTQYFGPGTRLTVL.

The chain couples TRBV12-5 to TRBJ1-3; D remains ambiguous. Looked up from germline, CDR1 is LGHNT and CDR2 is FRNRAP. This CDR3 is built from 17 residues. The ends were cut back, 1 base at V and 0 bases at J, with 13 bases in the middle. The CDR3 here is CASGLGIISSSGNTIYF. The DNA of the CDR3 is TGTGCTAGTGGTTTGGGGATAATCTCGAGCTCTGGAAACACCATATATTTT.

Of note for this clone: At one end the junction does not follow the germline gene, possibly because of a read error. The chain combines TRBV18 with TRBJ2-3, with 8 bases matching TRBD2. Looked up from germline, CDR1 is KGHSH and CDR2 is LQKENI. This CDR3 region has 16 residues. The CDR3 region has the DNA TGTGCCAGTTCACTCTCGGCGACTAGCGGCACAGATACGCAGTATTTT. It yields the protein CASSLSATSGTDTQYF.

This clone was picked up a small number of times. The chain carries TRBV5-4 and TRBJ2-7, with TRBD2 matching 8 bases. The CDR3 covers 14 residues. Trimming cost V 1 base and J 4 bases; bases outside gene matches: 4. Germline CDR1 reads SGHNT; CDR2 reads YYREEE (reference sequence). The chain's CDR3 is CASSLSGGSYEQYF. The DNA for the CDR3 is TGTGCCAGCAGCTTGAGCGGGGGTTCGTACGAGCAGTACTTC.

The chain has TRBV29-1 and TRBJ1-4; D gene uncertain. The V gene's germline CDR1 is SQVTM and CDR2 ANQGSEA. V was cut by 4 bases and J by 4 bases, with 4 bases left in between. The CDR3 sequence is 11 residues long. CDR3 DNA sequence: TGCAGCGTTGGGGTTAATGAAAAACTGTTTTTT. It is translated as CSVGVNEKLFF.

V and J are TRBV11-2 and TRBJ2-1; 7 bases are shared with TRBD1. Germline lookup yields CDR1 SGHAT and CDR2 FQNNGV. This CDR3 has 14 residues. Germline trimming cut 7 bases from V and 6 bases from J; bases unmatched to any gene: 9. Here the CDR3 DNA reads TGTGCCAGCACCTACAGGGGAAGGGGCAATGAGCAGTTCTTC. Residues: CASTYRGRGNEQFF.

The rearrangement joins TRBV6-1 to TRBJ1-3; weak D call: TRBD1 (5 bases). Germline loops: CDR1 MNHNS, CDR2 SASEGT. The CDR3 length is 14 residues. V dropped 4 bases and J dropped 4 bases, with 11 bases sitting between them. The CDR3 nucleotides are TGTGCCAGCAGTGTTGGGGGGGGAGGAAACACCATATATTTT. Encoded protein: CASSVGGGGNTIYF.

The rearrangement uses TRBV18 and TRBJ2-7; D uncertain. The germline gives CDR1 KGHSH, CDR2 LQKENI. CDR3 length equals 14 residues. V lost 2 bases and J lost 0, with 8 bases in between. CDR3 DNA sequence: TGTGCCAGCTCACCAATACAGAGCTCCTACGAGCAGTACTTC. This translates into CASSPIQSSYEQYF. The full variable domain, completed using reference TRBV18 and TRBJ2-7, is NAGVMQNPRHLVRRRGQEARLRCSPMKGHSHVYWYRQLPEEGLKFMVYLQKENIIDESGMPKERFSAEFPKEGPSILRIQQVVRGDSAAYFCASSPIQSSYEQYFGPGTRLTVT.

The chain links TRBV11-2 to TRBJ2-3; D is uncertain. This CDR3 contains 15 residues. Trimming removed 3 bases from V and 1 base from J, with 11 bases in between. Germline V gene sequence: CDR1 SGHAT, CDR2 FQNNGV. Here the CDR3 reads CASSLNSGRTDTQYF. As DNA, the CDR3 is TGTGCCAGCAGCTTGAACTCAGGCCGCACAGATACGCAGTATTTT.

V gene TRBV5-6 combines with J gene TRBJ2-7, with D perhaps TRBD2 (6 bases). The V end lost 5 bases, the J end lost 5 bases, and 20 bases lay between the germline ends. The CDR3 covers 15 residues. Germline loops: CDR1 SGHDT, CDR2 YYEEEE. CDR3 residues: CASREGPSPVDEQYF. Written as DNA, the CDR3 is TGTGCCAGCAGGGAGGGACCGTCCCCTGTCGACGAGCAGTACTTC. The complete variable domain, with remaining parts taken from reference TRBV5-6 and TRBJ2-7, reads DAGVTQSPTHLIKTRGQQVTLRCSPKSGHDTVSWYQQALGQGPQFIFQYYEEEERQRGNFPDRFSGHQFPNYSSELNVNALLLGDSALYLCASREGPSPVDEQYFGPGTRLTVT.

This sequence joins TRBV18 and TRBJ1-3, with 10 bases identical to TRBD1. CDR3 length: 16 residues. From germline, CDR1 is KGHSH and CDR2 LQKENI. V was clipped by 4 bases and J by 4 bases; unmatched bases: 7. This chain's CDR3 is CASSQRQGADGNTIYF. The CDR3 nucleotides read TGTGCCAGCTCACAAAGACAGGGGGCGGACGGAAACACCATATATTTT.

The chain is built from TRBV10-3 and TRBJ1-3, with 7 bases that match TRBD1. V dropped 5 bases and J dropped 4; count of bases not matched to a gene: 8. Germline V lookup: CDR1 ENHRY, CDR2 SYGVKD. The CDR3 runs to 15 residues. In DNA form, the CDR3 reads TGTGCCATCAGTAGGACAGGCGCGACCGGAAACACCATATATTTT. Encoded protein: CAISRTGATGNTIYF.

The chain links TRBV11-2 to TRBJ1-2, with TRBD1 matching 7 bases. The germline V gene has CDR1 SGHAT and CDR2 FQNNGV. J gave up 5 bases and V 5 bases, and 11 bases lay outside the gene matches. This CDR3 spans 15 amino acids. CDR3 region: CASSQAGGQNYGYTF. CDR3 nucleotide sequence: TGTGCCAGCAGCCAAGCGGGGGGACAGAATTATGGCTACACCTTC.

The chain has TRBV20-1 and TRBJ1-1, with D unresolved. Germline lookup yields CDR1 DFQATT and CDR2 SNEGSKA (reference sequence). CDR3 length equals 11 residues. Deletions cut 0 bases from V and 3 bases from J, with 2 bases between. The CDR3 sequence: CSAREYTEAFF. CDR3 in DNA: TGCAGTGCTAGAGAATACACTGAAGCTTTCTTT.

This clone has only one observation. The gene calls are TRBV30 and TRBJ1-6; D may be TRBD1 (5 bases). Germline CDR1 GTSNPN, CDR2 SVGIG (reference sequence). The CDR3 runs to 14 residues. V shed 0 bases and J shed 11 bases, with 14 bases lying between them. CDR3 region: CAWSVLGGGTPLHF. CDR3 bases: TGTGCCTGGAGTGTACTTGGGGGGGGAACACCCCTCCACTTT.

This chain connects TRBV7-6 to TRBJ2-7; possible D gene TRBD1, 6 bases. The CDR3 has 13 residues. V was cut by 5 bases and J by 2 bases, with 10 bases left in between. The germline V gene encodes CDR1 SGHVS and CDR2 FNYEAQ. CDR3 protein: CASSPGQTYEQYF. The CDR3 DNA follows: TGTGCCAGCAGCCCCGGACAGACCTACGAGCAGTACTTC.